This TCR beta chain is drawn from a study of blood T cell repertoires in COVID-19. For the study at large: Specimens from acute and convalescent COVID-19 originated in the United States, Italy and Spain. The analysed material was cDNA or gDNA that came from T cells, B-cell-depleted T cells, or PBMCs.

The CDR3 has 17 amino acids. Under the authors' procedure: Reference gene primer amplification gave estimated nucleated cell counts. Here immunoSEQ multiplex PCR was the method, and the copy in TCRdb shows in-frame clones only, minus some. The D gene and trimming were derived from the DNA, and the V and J assignments and clone size from that table. The sample lists about 140,000 clones, over 70% occurring once. This chain joins TRBV21-1 and TRBJ2-7; the table calls TRBD2, which could not be checked here. TRBV21-1 is marked as a pseudogene. The sequence came from a woman in her sixties with acute or convalescent COVID-19. Sequencing used peripheral blood. In DNA, the CDR3 is TGTGCCAGCAGCAAAAGGCATCTAGCGTCTAGCTCCTACGAGCAGTACTTC. It codes for CASSKRHLASSSYEQYF.